A selection of T cell receptor beta chains follows, all from one sample in a study of blood T cell repertoires in COVID-19. Measured with immunoSEQ multiplex PCR; TCRdb has only the in-frame clones, and not every one. The data hold some 300,000 clones, with roughly 91% observed a single time. The sequenced sample consisted of PBMCs or T cells enriched from blood (not recorded which). The receptors derive from a woman aged 60-75 years in a cohort exposed to, infected with or recovered from COVID-19 (not recorded which). CDR3s include the opening cysteine and the closing phenylalanine or tryptophan. The D gene is left open where the match is weak. The size entry is marked missing in some rows and otherwise reads once, few, many or a size class.

v_call	j_call	d_call	cdr3_length	clone_size	cdr3_aa	cdr3_nt
TRBV28	TRBJ2-7	TRBD2	14	.	CASSQTSGSYEQYF	TGTGCCAGCAGTCAGACTAGCGGGAGCTACGAGCAGTACTTC
TRBV7-3	TRBJ2-7	TRBD1	14	once	CASSLQGNPYEQYF	TGTGCCAGCAGCCTACAGGGGAACCCCTACGAGCAGTACTTC
TRBV10-1	TRBJ2-3	TRBD2	15	.	CASSDPGLAADTQYF	TGCGCCAGCAGTGACCCCGGACTAGCTGCAGATACGCAGTATTTT
TRBV3-1/TRBV3-2	TRBJ1-6	TRBD1	14	.	CASSPSGGSSPLHF	TGTGCCAGCAGCCCCTCAGGGGGCAGTTCACCCCTCCACTTT
TRBV5-8	TRBJ1-5	TRBD1	15	.	CASTQTGGLWQPQHF	TGTGCCAGCACCCAAACAGGGGGTCTCTGGCAGCCCCAGCATTTT
TRBV19	TRBJ2-1	TRBD1	15	.	CASSTGQFSYNEQFF	TGTGCCAGTAGTACGGGACAGTTCAGTTACAATGAGCAGTTCTTC
TRBV19	TRBJ2-1	TRBD1	17	.	CAGTGQGDTSSYNEQFF	TGTGCCGGGACGGGACAGGGTGATACTAGCTCCTACAATGAGCAGTTCTTC
TRBV28	TRBJ1-1	.	14	.	CASSLGGEGTEAFF	TGTGCCAGCAGTTTGGGGGGGGAGGGCACTGAAGCTTTCTTT
TRBV18	TRBJ1-1	TRBD1	14	few	CASSPQGANTEAFF	TGTGCCAGCTCACCCCAGGGGGCCAACACTGAAGCTTTCTTT
TRBV29-1	TRBJ1-1	.	13	.	CSVLTSGNTEAFF	TGCAGCGTACTGACATCAGGGAACACTGAAGCTTTCTTT
TRBV5-1	TRBJ2-1	.	15	.	CASSPPGSSYNEQFF	TGCGCCAGCAGCCCCCCCGGGAGCTCCTACAATGAGCAGTTCTTC
TRBV7-9	TRBJ2-7	TRBD1	15	.	CASSQTGTGGAEQYF	TGTGCCAGCAGCCAAACCGGGACAGGGGGCGCCGAGCAGTACTTC
TRBV10-3	TRBJ2-7	TRBD2	12	few	CAISGGGHEQYF	TGTGCCATCAGTGGGGGAGGGCACGAGCAGTACTTC